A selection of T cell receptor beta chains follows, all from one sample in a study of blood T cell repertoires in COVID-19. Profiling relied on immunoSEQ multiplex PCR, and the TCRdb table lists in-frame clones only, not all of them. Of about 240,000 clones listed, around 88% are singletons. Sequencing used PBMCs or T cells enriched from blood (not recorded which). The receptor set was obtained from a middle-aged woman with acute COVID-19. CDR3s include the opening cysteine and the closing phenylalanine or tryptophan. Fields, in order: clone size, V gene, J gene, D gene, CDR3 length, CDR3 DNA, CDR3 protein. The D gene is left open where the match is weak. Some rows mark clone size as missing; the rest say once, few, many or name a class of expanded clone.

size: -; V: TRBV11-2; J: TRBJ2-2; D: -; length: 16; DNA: TGTGCCAGCAGCTTTTTAACTAGCAGGAACACCGGGGAGCTGTTTTTT; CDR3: CASSFLTSRNTGELFF
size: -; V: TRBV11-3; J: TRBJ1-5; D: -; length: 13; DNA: TGTGCCAGCAGTTGGGACAACAATCAGCCCCAGCATTTT; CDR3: CASSWDNNQPQHF
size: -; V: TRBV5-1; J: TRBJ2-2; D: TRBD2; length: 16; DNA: TGCGCCAGCAGCTTGCCACTAGCGGCGAACACCGGGGAGCTGTTTTTT; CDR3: CASSLPLAANTGELFF
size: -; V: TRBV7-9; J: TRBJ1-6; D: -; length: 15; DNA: TGTGCCAGCAGCGCATCAGGGGAATTTGGTTCACCCCTCCACTTT; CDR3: CASSASGEFGSPLHF
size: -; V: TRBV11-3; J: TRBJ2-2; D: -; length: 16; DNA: TGTGCCAGCAGCCTTTACAGTTCGGTACAAACCGGGGAGCTGTTTTTT; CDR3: CASSLYSSVQTGELFF
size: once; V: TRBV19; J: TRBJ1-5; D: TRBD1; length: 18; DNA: TGTGCCAGTAGTATTAATAGACAGGGATACTCGTTCCACCAGCCCCAGCATTTT; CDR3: CASSINRQGYSFHQPQHF
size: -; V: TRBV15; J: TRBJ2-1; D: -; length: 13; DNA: TGTGCCACCAGCAGACGGGAGTACAATGAGCAGTTCTTC; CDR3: CATSRREYNEQFF
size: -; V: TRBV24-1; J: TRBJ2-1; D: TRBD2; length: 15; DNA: TGTGCCACCAGTCCACCGGGACTAGATTACAATGAGCAGTTCTTC; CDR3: CATSPPGLDYNEQFF
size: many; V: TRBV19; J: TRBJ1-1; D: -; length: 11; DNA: TGTGCCAGTAGTAACCGGGTAGAAGCTTTCTTT; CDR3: CASSNRVEAFF
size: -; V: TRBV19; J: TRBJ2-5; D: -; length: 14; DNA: TGTGCCAGTAGTATAGCGGTTTGGCAAGAGACCCAGTACTTC; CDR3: CASSIAVWQETQYF
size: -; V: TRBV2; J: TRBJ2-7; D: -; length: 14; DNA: TGTGCCATCACGACCAGGGGGGTTGGCTACGAGCAGTACTTC; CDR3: CAITTRGVGYEQYF
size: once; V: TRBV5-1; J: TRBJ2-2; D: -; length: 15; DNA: TGCGCCAGCAGCTTGGAAGGGGGGAACACCGGGGAGCTGTTTTTT; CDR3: CASSLEGGNTGELFF
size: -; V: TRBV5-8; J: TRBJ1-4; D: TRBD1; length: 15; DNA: TGTGCCAGCAGCTTGGAAGGGGGCGAAGGTGAAAAACTGTTTTTT; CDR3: CASSLEGGEGEKLFF
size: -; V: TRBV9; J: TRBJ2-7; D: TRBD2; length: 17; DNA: TGTGCCAGCAGCGTAGGGGGACTAGCGGGATCCCCCTACGAGCAGTACTTC; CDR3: CASSVGGLAGSPYEQYF
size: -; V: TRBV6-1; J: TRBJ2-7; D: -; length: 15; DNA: TGTGCCAGCAGTGAAGATTGGGGCAGGGCCTACGAGCAGTACTTC; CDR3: CASSEDWGRAYEQYF
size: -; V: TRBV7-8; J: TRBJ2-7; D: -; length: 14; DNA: TGTGCCAGCAGCTTAGGGCTAGCCGTCTACGAGCAGTACTTC; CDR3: CASSLGLAVYEQYF
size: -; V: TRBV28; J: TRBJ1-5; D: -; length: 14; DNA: TGTGCCAGCAGTTTATCAGGGGCCAATCAGCCCCAGCATTTT; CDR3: CASSLSGANQPQHF
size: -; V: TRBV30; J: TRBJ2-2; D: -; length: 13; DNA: TGTGCCCGGAGAAATAAGAACACCGGGGAGCTGTTTTTT; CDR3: CARRNKNTGELFF
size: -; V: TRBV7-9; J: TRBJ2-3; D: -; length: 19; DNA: TGTGCCAGCAGCTTAGGTATGGTAGCGGTTACCCCGGGGACAGATACGCAGTATTTT; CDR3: CASSLGMVAVTPGTDTQYF
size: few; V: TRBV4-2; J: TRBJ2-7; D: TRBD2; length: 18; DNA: TGTGCCAGCAGCCAAGGGATTGGACTAGCGGGAGATCCGTACGAGCAGTACTTC; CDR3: CASSQGIGLAGDPYEQYF
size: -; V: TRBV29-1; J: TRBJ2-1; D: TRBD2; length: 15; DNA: TGCAGCGTTGGCCCCGCTGCGGGAGGGCCCCATGAGCAGTTCTTC; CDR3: CSVGPAAGGPHEQFF
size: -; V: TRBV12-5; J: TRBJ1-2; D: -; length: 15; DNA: TGTGCTAGTGGTTTGACTCCCGGGGGACTCTATGGCTACACCTTC; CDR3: CASGLTPGGLYGYTF
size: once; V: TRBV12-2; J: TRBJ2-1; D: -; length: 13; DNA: TGTGCAAGTCGCCTACCCCCCCTGGTTGAGCAGTTCTTC; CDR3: CASRLPPLVEQFF
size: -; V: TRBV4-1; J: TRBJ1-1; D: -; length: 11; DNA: TGCGCCAGCAGCCAAGGAGGTGAAGCTTTCTTT; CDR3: CASSQGGEAFF
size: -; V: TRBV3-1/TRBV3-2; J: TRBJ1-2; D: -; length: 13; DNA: TGTGCCAGCAGCCAAGAGGGCCTGTTGGGCTACACCTTC; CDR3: CASSQEGLLGYTF
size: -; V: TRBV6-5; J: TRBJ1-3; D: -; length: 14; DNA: TGTGCCACCCACCGCGGGTTTGGAGGAAACACCATATATTTT; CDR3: CATHRGFGGNTIYF
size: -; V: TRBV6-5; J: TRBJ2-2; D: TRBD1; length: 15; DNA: TGTGCCAGCTCTACCGGGACAGGGAACACCGGGGAGCTGTTTTTT; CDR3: CASSTGTGNTGELFF
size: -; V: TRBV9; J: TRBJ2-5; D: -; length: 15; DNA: TGTGCCAGCACCCCCCCCCGGCTAGTTCCAGAGACCCAGTACTTC; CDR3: CASTPPRLVPETQYF
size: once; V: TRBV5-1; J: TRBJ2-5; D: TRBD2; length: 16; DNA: TGCGCCAGCAGCCTAGGACTAGCGGGAGCCGGGGAGACCCAGTACTTC; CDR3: CASSLGLAGAGETQYF
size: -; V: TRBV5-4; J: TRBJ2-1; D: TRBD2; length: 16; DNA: TGTGCCAGCAGCTTACCGGGACTAGCGGGATTTGGTGAGCAGTTCTTC; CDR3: CASSLPGLAGFGEQFF
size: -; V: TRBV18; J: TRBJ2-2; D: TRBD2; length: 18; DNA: TGTGCCAGCTCACCACCATCCGTCCTAGCGGGGGACACCGGGGAGCTGTTTTTT; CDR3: CASSPPSVLAGDTGELFF